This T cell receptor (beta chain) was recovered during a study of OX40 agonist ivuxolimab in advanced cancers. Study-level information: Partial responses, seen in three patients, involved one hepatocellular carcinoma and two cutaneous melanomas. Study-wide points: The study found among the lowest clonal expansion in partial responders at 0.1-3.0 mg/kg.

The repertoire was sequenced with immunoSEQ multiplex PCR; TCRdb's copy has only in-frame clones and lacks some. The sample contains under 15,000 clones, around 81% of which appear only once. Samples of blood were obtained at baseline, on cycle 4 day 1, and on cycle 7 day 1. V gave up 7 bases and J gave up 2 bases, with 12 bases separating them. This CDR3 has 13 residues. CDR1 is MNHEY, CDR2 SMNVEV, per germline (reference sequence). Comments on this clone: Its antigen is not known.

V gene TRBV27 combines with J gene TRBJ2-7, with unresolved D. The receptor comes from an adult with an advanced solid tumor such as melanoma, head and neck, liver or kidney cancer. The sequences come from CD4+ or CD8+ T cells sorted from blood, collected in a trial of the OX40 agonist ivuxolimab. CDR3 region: CASIGQTAYEQYF. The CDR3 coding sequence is TGTGCCAGCATAGGGCAAACGGCCTACGAGCAGTACTTC.